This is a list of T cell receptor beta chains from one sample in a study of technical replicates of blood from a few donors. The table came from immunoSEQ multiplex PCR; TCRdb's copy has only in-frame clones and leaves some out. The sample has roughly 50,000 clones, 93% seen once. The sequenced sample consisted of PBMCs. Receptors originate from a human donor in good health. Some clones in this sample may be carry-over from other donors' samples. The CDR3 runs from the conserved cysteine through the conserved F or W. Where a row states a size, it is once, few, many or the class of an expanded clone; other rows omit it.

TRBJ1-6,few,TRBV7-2,CASSSTQFNSPLHF
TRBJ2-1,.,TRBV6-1,CASSEGQGGYNEQFF
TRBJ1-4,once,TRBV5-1,CASSLAGGGEKLFF
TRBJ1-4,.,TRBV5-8,CASSSRGIVKLFF
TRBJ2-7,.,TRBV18,CASSGNRGQGYEQYF
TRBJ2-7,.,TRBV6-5,CASTPSAGGNEQYF
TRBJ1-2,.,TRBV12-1,CASSFALSGGGGYTF
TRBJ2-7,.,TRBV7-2,CASRGRGDYEQYF
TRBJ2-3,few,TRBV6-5,CASSRTSGSTDTQYF
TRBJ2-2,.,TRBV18,CASSPLEGGTGELFF
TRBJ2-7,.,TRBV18,CASSPVRLRESYEQYF
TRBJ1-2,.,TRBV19,CASSIGQTNYGYTF
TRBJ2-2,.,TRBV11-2,CASSLLGKGTGELFF
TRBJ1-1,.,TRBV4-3,CASSLTGGTEAFF
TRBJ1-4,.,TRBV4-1,CASTQQGANEKLFF
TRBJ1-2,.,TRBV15,CATSRDAKSNYGYTF
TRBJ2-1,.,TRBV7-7,CASSAIQTSQEQFF
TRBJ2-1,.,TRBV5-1,CASSLAAGTVNEQFF
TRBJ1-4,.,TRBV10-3,CAISDGGDEKLFF
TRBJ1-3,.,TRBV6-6,CASSYSRDRDHTIYF
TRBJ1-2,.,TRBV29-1,CSVEGGGGYTF
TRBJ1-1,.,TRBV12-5,CASGFGFGAFF
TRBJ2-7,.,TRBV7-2,CASSSEGSGYEQYF
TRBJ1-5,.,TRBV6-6,CASSRQGGSNQPQHF
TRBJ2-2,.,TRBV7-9,CASSGLPGTGELFF
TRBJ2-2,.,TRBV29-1,CSVEGLTKGELFF
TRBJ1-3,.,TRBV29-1,CSVGGDRNTIYF
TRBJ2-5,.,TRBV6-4,CASSDSRRIQETQYF
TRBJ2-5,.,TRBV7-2,CASSSYSGGAETQYF
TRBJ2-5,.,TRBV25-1,CASSRVGDFLQETQYF
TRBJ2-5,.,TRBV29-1,CSVGGLWAQETQYF
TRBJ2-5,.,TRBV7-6,CASSLQWGLAGLGQETQYF
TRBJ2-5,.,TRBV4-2,CASSRGRVRGQETQYF
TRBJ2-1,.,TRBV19,CASSRRGPVNEQFF
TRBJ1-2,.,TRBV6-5,CASSYSGTGMSYGYTF
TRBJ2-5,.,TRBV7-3,CASSLGGHRQETQYF
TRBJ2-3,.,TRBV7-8,CASNARGQGVHTQYF
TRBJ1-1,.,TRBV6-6,CASSNLRGTGGTEAFF
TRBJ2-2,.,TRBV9,CASSNRETGELFF
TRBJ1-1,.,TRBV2,CASRVTGGNTEAFF
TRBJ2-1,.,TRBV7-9,CASSLSGGGSSNEQFF
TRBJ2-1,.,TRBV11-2,CASSPNRGPSNEQFF
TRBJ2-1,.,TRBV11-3,CASSLGLAGAQFF
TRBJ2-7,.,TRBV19,CASSLDRYSTSEQYF
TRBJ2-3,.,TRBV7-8,CASSPLAGSTDTQYF
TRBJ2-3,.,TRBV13,CASSLEGLAGTDTQYF
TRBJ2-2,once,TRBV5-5,CASTQGGRAGGELFF